This section outlines one TCR beta chain sequence together with its context. Its cognate antigen is unknown. The entry originates in a study of cytomegalovirus exposure and HLA in healthy donors. Study-wide results and limits: In a later analysis, specific HLA alleles were associated with approximately 16,000 TCR beta sequences at a 0.05 false discovery rate. Researchers counted around 180 TCR beta chains as cytomegalovirus-associated.

In the PCR, 60 Vbeta and 13 Jbeta primers were used. Here immunoSEQ multiplex PCR was the method, and the copy in TCRdb shows in-frame clones only, minus some. Of some 170,000 clones listed, roughly 85% are singletons. Germline trimming cut 3 bases from V and 5 bases from J; bases unmatched to any gene: 5. The length of the CDR3 is 14 residues. The germline V gene encodes CDR1 MNHEY and CDR2 SVGAGI. The chain couples TRBV6-5 to TRBJ1-1; 8 bases line up with TRBD1. The clonotype was recovered from a man aged 40-49 years in good health and CMV-seropositive. Sequencing was performed on PBMCs. The CDR3: CASSYQGAWTEAFF. CDR3 sequence (DNA): TGTGCCAGCAGTTATCAGGGGGCCTGGACTGAAGCTTTCTTT.